The clone carrying this TCR beta chain was recorded a few times. Data came from immunoSEQ multiplex PCR; TCRdb stores just in-frame clones and leaves some out. The sample has 25,000 to 30,000 clones, about 85% seen once. The data were obtained in a study of blood T cell repertoires in COVID-19. At the level of the study: The samples span acute and convalescent COVID-19 from the United States, Italy and Spain. In each case, the material was cDNA or gDNA derived from T cells, B-cell-depleted T cells, or PBMCs.

Germline CDR1 GTSNPN, CDR2 SVGIG (reference sequence). The CDR3 sequence is 12 residues long. The V gene lost 0 bases and the J gene lost 14 bases, with 13 bases spanning the gap. Sequenced material: peripheral blood. The TCR was taken from a man between 65 and 80 years old with acute or convalescent COVID-19. The V gene is TRBV30, the J gene TRBJ1-4, with D maybe TRBD1 (6 bases). DNA of the CDR3: TGTGCCTGGAGTGTAATGAGGGGGTTGCTGTTTTTT. The encoded protein is CAWSVMRGLLFF.